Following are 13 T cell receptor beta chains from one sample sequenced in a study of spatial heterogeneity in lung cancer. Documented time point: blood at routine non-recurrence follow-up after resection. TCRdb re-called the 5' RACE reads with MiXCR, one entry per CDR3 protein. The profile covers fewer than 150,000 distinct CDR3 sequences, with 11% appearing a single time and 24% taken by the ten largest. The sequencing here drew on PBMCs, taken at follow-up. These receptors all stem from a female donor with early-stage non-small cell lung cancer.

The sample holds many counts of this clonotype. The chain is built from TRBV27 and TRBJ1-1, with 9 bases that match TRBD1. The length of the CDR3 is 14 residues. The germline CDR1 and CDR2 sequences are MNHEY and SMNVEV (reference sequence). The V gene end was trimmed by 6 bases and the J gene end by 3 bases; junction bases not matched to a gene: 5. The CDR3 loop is CASRIRTGDTEAFF. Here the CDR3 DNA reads TGTGCCAGCAGAATCCGGACAGGGGACACTGAAGCTTTCTTT.

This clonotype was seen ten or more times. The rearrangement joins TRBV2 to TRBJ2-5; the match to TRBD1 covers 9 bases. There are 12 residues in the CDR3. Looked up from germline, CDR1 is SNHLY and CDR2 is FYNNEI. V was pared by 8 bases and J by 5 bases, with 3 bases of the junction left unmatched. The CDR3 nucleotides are TGTGCCAGCGACAGGGGGTTGGAGACCCAGTACTTC. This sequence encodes CASDRGLETQYF.

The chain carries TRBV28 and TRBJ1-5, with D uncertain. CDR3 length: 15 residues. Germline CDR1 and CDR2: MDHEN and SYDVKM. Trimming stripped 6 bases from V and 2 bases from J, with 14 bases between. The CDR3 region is CASRDPRIGNQPQHF. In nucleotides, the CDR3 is TGTGCCAGCAGGGACCCCAGGATTGGCAATCAGCCCCAGCATTTT.

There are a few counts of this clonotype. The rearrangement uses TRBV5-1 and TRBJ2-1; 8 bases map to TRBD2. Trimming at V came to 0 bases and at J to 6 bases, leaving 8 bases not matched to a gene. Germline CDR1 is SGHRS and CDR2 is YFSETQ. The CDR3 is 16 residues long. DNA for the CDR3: TGCGCCAGCAGCTTGGCACCGGGAGGGACGAGCAATGAGCAGTTCTTC. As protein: CASSLAPGGTSNEQFF.

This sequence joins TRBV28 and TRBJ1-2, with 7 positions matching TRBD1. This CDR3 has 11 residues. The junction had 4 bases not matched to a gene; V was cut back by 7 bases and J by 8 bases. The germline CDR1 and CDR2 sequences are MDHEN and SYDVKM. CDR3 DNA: TGTGCCAGCACGACAGGGAAAGGCTACACCTTC. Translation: CASTTGKGYTF.

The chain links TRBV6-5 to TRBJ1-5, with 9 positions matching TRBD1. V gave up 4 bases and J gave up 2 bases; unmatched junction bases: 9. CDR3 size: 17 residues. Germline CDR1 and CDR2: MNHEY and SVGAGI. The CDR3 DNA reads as TGTGCCAGCAGTTCGAACCCTCGACAGGGGGGCAATCAGCCCCAGCATTTT. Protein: CASSSNPRQGGNQPQHF.

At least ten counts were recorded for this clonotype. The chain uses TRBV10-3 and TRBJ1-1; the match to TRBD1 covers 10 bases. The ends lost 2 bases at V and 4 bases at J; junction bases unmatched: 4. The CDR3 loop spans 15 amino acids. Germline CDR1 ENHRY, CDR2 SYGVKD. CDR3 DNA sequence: TGTGCCATCAGTGAGCGGGACAGGGGAATCACTGAAGCTTTCTTT. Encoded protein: CAISERDRGITEAFF.

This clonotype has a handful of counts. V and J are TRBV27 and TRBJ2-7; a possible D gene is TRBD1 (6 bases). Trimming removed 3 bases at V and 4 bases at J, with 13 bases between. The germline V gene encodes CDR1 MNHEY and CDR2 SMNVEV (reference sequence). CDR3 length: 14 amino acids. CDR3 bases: TGTGCCAGCAGTTTCAGGGGACCGATTTACGAGCAGTACTTC. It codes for CASSFRGPIYEQYF.

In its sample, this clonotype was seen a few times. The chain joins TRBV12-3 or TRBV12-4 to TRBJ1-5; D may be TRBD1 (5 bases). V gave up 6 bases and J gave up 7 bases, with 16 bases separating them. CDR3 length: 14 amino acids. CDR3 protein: CASSPRVGGQPQHF. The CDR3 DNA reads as TGTGCCAGCAGCCCGCGGGTGGGGGGGCAGCCCCAGCATTTT.

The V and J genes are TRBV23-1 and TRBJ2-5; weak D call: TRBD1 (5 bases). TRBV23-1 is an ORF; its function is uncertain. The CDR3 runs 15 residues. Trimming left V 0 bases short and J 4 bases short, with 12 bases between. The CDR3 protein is CASSQSSGPPETQYF. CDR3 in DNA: TGCGCCAGCAGTCAATCTTCAGGGCCCCCAGAGACCCAGTACTTC.

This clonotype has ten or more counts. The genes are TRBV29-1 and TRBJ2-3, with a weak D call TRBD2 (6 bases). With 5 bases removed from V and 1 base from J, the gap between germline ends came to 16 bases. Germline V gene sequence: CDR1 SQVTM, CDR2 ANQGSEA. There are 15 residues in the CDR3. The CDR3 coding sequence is TGCAGCGTTCTCCCGTCGGGAGTGGGCACAGATACGCAGTATTTT. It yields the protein CSVLPSGVGTDTQYF.

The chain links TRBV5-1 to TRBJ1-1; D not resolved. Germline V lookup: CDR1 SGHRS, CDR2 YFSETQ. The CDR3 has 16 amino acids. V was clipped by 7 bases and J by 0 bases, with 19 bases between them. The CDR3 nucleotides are TGCGCCAGCCTCCCCGGAGGGAGCGCCATGAACACTGAAGCTTTCTTT. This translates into CASLPGGSAMNTEAFF.

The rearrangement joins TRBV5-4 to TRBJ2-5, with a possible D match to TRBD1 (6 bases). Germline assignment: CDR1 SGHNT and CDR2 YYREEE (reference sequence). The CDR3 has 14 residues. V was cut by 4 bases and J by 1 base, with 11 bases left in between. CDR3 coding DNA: TGTGCCAGCAGCCCCGGGACATCCCAAGAGACCCAGTACTTC. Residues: CASSPGTSQETQYF.